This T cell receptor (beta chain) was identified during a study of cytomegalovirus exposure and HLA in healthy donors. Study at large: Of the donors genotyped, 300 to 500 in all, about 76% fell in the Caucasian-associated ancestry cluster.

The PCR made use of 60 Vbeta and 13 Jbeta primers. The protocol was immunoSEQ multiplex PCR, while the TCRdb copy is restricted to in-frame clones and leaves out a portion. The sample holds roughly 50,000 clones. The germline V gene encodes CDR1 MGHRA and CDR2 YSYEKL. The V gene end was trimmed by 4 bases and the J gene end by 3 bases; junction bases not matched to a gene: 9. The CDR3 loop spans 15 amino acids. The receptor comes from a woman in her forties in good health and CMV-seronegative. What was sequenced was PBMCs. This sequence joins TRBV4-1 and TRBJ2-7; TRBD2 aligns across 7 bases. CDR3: CASSRERGPFYEQYF. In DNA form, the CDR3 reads TGCGCCAGCAGCCGCGAGCGGGGCCCTTTCTACGAGCAGTACTTC.